The source of this T cell receptor (beta chain) is a study of blood T cells in healthy people across ages. Study context: Template-switching capture recovered about one barcoded beta molecule per two T cells. Study outcomes and limitations: Higher diversity, along with more naive CD4+ cells, distinguished long-lived donors from aged donors.

Comment on this clonotype: No antigen is known for it.

Next came a second PCR, run for about 7 to 12 cycles, which used a sample-barcoded 5' primer along with a J-beta primer mix. Researchers report that a template-switch adaptor with 12 random nucleotides tagged each cDNA molecule. A single record per CDR3 protein comes from TCRdb applying MiXCR to the 5' RACE reads. Of around 400,000 distinct CDR3 sequences listed, 50% to 60% are singletons. This CDR3 spans 14 amino acids. CDR1 and CDR2 (germline): SGDLS, YYNGEE. Trimming left V 0 bases short and J 1 base short, with 8 bases between. The sequenced material came from blood. This clonotype originated in a man in his sixties in good health. The J gene is TRBJ2-7, the V gene TRBV9; unclear D gene. CDR3 coding DNA: TGTGCCAGCAGCGTAGGGCCCGGGTCCTACGAGCAGTACTTC. It codes for CASSVGPGSYEQYF.